This T cell receptor beta chain was captured by sequencing in a study of T cell responses to AZD1222 COVID-19 vaccine. V dropped 0 bases and J dropped 8 bases, with 11 bases sitting between them. The germline V gene has CDR1 SGHKS and CDR2 YYEKEE (reference sequence). The CDR3 has 13 amino acids. Measured with immunoSEQ multiplex PCR; TCRdb has only the in-frame clones, and not every one. This sample carries about 130,000 clones, approximately 92% of them seen once, and the ten largest clones take roughly 7.1%. The chain combines TRBV5-5 with TRBJ1-2, with D possibly matching TRBD1 (5 bases). The sequencing used peripheral blood, collected 28 days after the second AZD1222 dose. This TCR came from an adult who received the AZD1222 COVID-19 vaccine. The CDR3 loop reads CASSLASGVGYTF. The CDR3 DNA reads TGTGCCAGCAGCTTGGCCTCGGGGGTCGGCTACACCTTC.